The clone carrying this TCR beta chain was found a few times. Its antigen is as yet unknown. The CDR3 has 13 amino acids. The J segment lost 5 bases and the V segment lost 7 bases, leaving 3 bases of the junction unmatched. The germline V gene has CDR1 SNHLY and CDR2 FYNNEI. The sample is drawn from a study of cytomegalovirus exposure and HLA in healthy donors. Study observations and caveats: Among TCR beta chains of equal frequency, HLA-associated ones were more clonally expanded in a later analysis. More than 15,000 TCR beta sequences were associated with HLA alleles at 0.05 false discovery rate in a later analysis. While the bulk of TCR sequences proved rare, some public TCRs turned up in many donors.

The PCR ran on 60 Vbeta and 13 Jbeta primers. Assay: immunoSEQ multiplex PCR; the TCRdb copy retains only in-frame clones and omits some. The sample shows 150,000 to 200,000 clones, 75% to 80% of them seen only once. The rearrangement links TRBV2 to TRBJ1-4; TRBD1 aligns across 8 bases. Material for sequencing was PBMCs. This clonotype originated in a man in his forties in good health and CMV-seropositive. CDR3 DNA sequence: TGTGCCAGCATTGGACAGGGAAATGAAAAACTGTTTTTT. As protein: CASIGQGNEKLFF.